A selection of T cell receptor beta chains follows, all from one sample in a study of blood T cells in healthy people across ages. TCRdb reanalysed the 5' RACE reads using MiXCR and keeps one entry per CDR3 protein. The data show 600,000 to 850,000 distinct CDR3 sequences, around a quarter seen once. This sample also belongs to another study, concerning T cells of mothers and their children.

The sample was blood. Receptors originate from a boy younger than 18 in good health. Each CDR3 is given with its conserved first and last residue. The order of the fields is J gene, D gene, clone size, V gene, CDR3 DNA, CDR3 protein. D genes are given only for firm matches. Rows give clone size only sometimes, using once, few, many, or a class for an expanded clone.

TRBJ2-5 | NA | many | TRBV5-1 | TGCGCCAGCAGCTCGGCGGGAGAGACCCAGTACTTC | CASSSAGETQYF
TRBJ1-4 | NA | NA | TRBV14 | TGTGCCAGCAGCGAAGATATCGGCCCGACGGGTGAAGAACTGTTTTTT | CASSEDIGPTGEELFF
TRBJ2-3 | NA | few | TRBV6-2/TRBV6-3 | TGTGCCAGCAGTTATATGGGGGCCCGAGGAACAGATACGCAGTATTTT | CASSYMGARGTDTQYF
TRBJ1-2 | TRBD1 | few | TRBV6-6 | TGTGCCACCCTAGATTCAATGACAGGGGAAATTGGCGGCTACACCTTC | CATLDSMTGEIGGYTF
TRBJ1-4 | TRBD1 | few | TRBV15 | TGTGCCACCAGCGTCAGCCCGGACAGGCCTTCGTTTTTT | CATSVSPDRPSFF
TRBJ1-4 | NA | NA | TRBV12-3/TRBV12-4 | TGTGCCAGCAGTCCCACAGGGTTGATCGGAGAAAAACTGTTTTTT | CASSPTGLIGEKLFF
TRBJ2-7 | NA | few | TRBV28 | TGTGCCAGTAAAACCGGGACTGAAGGCGAGCAGTACTTC | CASKTGTEGEQYF
TRBJ2-1 | NA | NA | TRBV29-1 | TGCAGCGCCTCGTCGATTAACAGTGAGCAGTTCTTC | CSASSINSEQFF
TRBJ2-1 | NA | NA | TRBV3-1 | TGTGCCAGCAGCCAAGGTTTTGGTAACCATGAGCAGTTCTTC | CASSQGFGNHEQFF
TRBJ2-4 | TRBD2 | once | TRBV29-1 | TGCAGCGTTGAAGTAACTAGCGGAAACATTCAGTACTTC | CSVEVTSGNIQYF
TRBJ2-5 | NA | NA | TRBV29-1 | TGCAGCGGAACCTTCGGGGTGGAGACCCAGTACTTC | CSGTFGVETQYF